This is a list of T cell receptor beta chains from one sample in a study of blood T cell repertoires in COVID-19. Using immunoSEQ multiplex PCR, the repertoire was profiled, and TCRdb retains in-frame clones only, with some absent. The table includes fewer than 350,000 clones, around 81% detected once. The sample was peripheral blood. Receptors originate from a woman aged 60-75 years with active or convalescent COVID-19. Each CDR3 is given with its conserved first and last residue. A D gene is named only where the DNA matches it firmly. Rows may omit the clone size; those that give it use once, few, many or a size class.

>TRBJ1-2|13|few|.|TRBV19
CASKLQGNYGYTF
TGTGCCAGTAAACTCCAGGGTAACTATGGCTACACCTTC
>TRBJ1-1|12|.|.|TRBV12-3/TRBV12-4
CASREGGTEAFF
TGTGCCAGCCGCGAAGGGGGCACTGAAGCTTTCTTT
>TRBJ1-4|13|.|TRBD1|TRBV30
CAWAGTENEKLFF
TGTGCCTGGGCCGGGACAGAAAATGAAAAACTGTTTTTT
>TRBJ1-3|17|.|.|TRBV7-9
CASSHLMTAPSGNTIYF
TGTGCCAGCAGCCACCTTATGACAGCCCCGTCCGGAAACACCATATATTTT
>TRBJ1-2|15|few|.|TRBV7-9
CARSTLAESNYGYTF
TGTGCCAGGAGTACCCTTGCGGAGTCTAACTATGGCTACACCTTC
>TRBJ2-4|15|once|TRBD2|TRBV7-8
CASSLSFGLADIQYF
TGTGCCAGCAGCTTAAGTTTCGGACTAGCGGACATTCAGTACTTC
>TRBJ1-2|14|.|TRBD1|TRBV18
CASSPGQGEKGYTF
TGTGCCAGCTCACCTGGACAGGGAGAGAAGGGCTACACCTTC
>TRBJ2-1|14|once|TRBD2|TRBV7-2
CASSYLAVAGQQFF
TGTGCCAGCAGCTATCTAGCGGTCGCGGGGCAGCAGTTCTTC
>TRBJ2-1|15|.|TRBD2|TRBV7-7
CASSRLAGGQGEQFF
TGTGCTAGCAGCCGACTAGCGGGGGGGCAGGGTGAGCAGTTCTTC
>TRBJ1-5|19|.|.|TRBV27
CASSLYRQSVGDRNQPQHF
TGTGCCAGCAGTTTATACCGACAGTCGGTTGGAGACCGGAATCAGCCCCAGCATTTT
>TRBJ1-2|16|.|.|TRBV4-2
CASSQDIAAGVYGYTF
TGTGCCAGCAGCCAAGATATAGCGGCAGGCGTCTATGGCTACACCTTC
>TRBJ2-7|14|.|TRBD1|TRBV4-3
CASSQRQGGYEQYF
TGCGCCAGCAGCCAGAGACAGGGGGGCTACGAGCAGTACTTC
>TRBJ1-1|20|.|TRBD1|TRBV5-1
CASSSDTYWDRGKMNTEAFF
TGCGCCAGCAGCTCCGACACATATTGGGACAGGGGAAAAATGAACACTGAAGCTTTCTTT
>TRBJ2-1|15|.|TRBD2|TRBV6-5
CASSPSSGGANEQFF
TGTGCCAGCAGTCCCTCTAGCGGGGGGGCCAATGAGCAGTTCTTC
>TRBJ2-7|12|.|.|TRBV30
CAWSVSSYEQYF
TGTGCCTGGAGTGTCTCCTCCTACGAGCAGTACTTC
>TRBJ1-6|16|.|TRBD1|TRBV5-4
CASNPGTGSLNSPLHF
TGTGCCAGCAATCCCGGGACAGGGTCGCTTAATTCACCCCTCCACTTT
>TRBJ2-7|16|.|.|TRBV12-5
CASGLRTTGSLYEQYF
TGTGCTAGTGGTTTGAGGACAACAGGATCCCTCTACGAGCAGTACTTC
>TRBJ2-1|14|.|.|TRBV9
CASDPGVQGNEQFF
TGTGCCAGCGACCCGGGGGTACAGGGGAATGAGCAGTTCTTC
>TRBJ1-5|13|few|TRBD1|TRBV19
CATRDRVNQPQHF
TGTGCCACACGGGACAGGGTCAATCAGCCCCAGCATTTT
>TRBJ1-2|14|once|.|TRBV6-5
CASRVTGRGYGYTF
TGTGCCAGCAGGGTTACTGGCCGGGGATATGGCTACACCTTC
>TRBJ1-2|14|few|.|TRBV5-1
CASSSQGRMEGYTF
TGCGCCAGCAGCTCGCAGGGCCGGATGGAGGGCTACACCTTC
>TRBJ1-2|16|.|TRBD1|TRBV4-1
CASSHTGEQTNYGYTF
TGCGCCAGCAGCCACACAGGGGAGCAGACTAACTATGGCTACACCTTC
>TRBJ1-4|16|once|.|TRBV10-3
CAISDGGSLLNEKLFF
TGTGCCATCAGTGATGGGGGCAGTTTACTAAATGAAAAACTGTTTTTT
>TRBJ2-1|16|.|TRBD2|TRBV7-9
CASSDPEAGGRPEQFF
TGTGCCAGCAGCGACCCAGAAGCGGGGGGGCGTCCTGAGCAGTTCTTC
>TRBJ1-2|17|.|.|TRBV15
CATSRDLAARGGYGYTF
TGTGCCACCAGCAGAGATCTGGCAGCCAGGGGAGGGTATGGCTACACCTTC
>TRBJ2-3|16|.|.|TRBV19
CASSIGAGGSTDTQYF
TGTGCCAGTAGTATAGGGGCCGGGGGTAGCACAGATACGCAGTATTTT
>TRBJ1-2|16|.|.|TRBV4-3
CASSQENSRGLEGYTF
TGCGCCAGCAGCCAAGAAAACAGTAGGGGACTGGAGGGCTACACCTTC
>TRBJ2-1|11|.|TRBD2|TRBV7-3
CASSLGLAQFF
TGTGCCAGCAGCCTTGGACTAGCGCAGTTCTTC
>TRBJ2-7|18|.|TRBD2|TRBV4-2
CASSQGTSGDPTGYEQYF
TGTGCCAGCAGCCAGGGGACTAGCGGGGACCCTACAGGGTACGAGCAGTACTTC
>TRBJ2-5|15|.|.|TRBV5-6
CASSRQGWYQETQYF
TGTGCCAGCAGCCGCCAGGGTTGGTACCAAGAGACCCAGTACTTC
>TRBJ1-2|13|.|.|TRBV7-2
CASSLQGDYGYTF
TGTGCCAGCAGCCTACAGGGTGACTATGGCTACACCTTC